This is a list of T cell receptor beta chains from one sample in a study of blood T cell repertoires in COVID-19. Produced via immunoSEQ multiplex PCR; TCRdb's table is partial and in-frame only. The sample includes over 95,000 clones, about 88% seen only once; the top ten take more than 7%. Sequencing used peripheral blood. All receptors derive from a woman in her 70s who had recovered from COVID-19. The CDR3 runs from the conserved cysteine through the conserved F or W.

V gene: TRBV19
CDR3 protein: CATRRAAQNNSPLHF

V gene: TRBV6-6
CDR3 protein: CASRPRTSGRQGELFF

V gene: TRBV11-3
CDR3 protein: CASSFPDRGRRTDTQYF

V gene: TRBV29-1
CDR3 protein: CSVVRRGETQYF

V gene: TRBV11-2
CDR3 protein: CASNPLAGDTGELFF

V gene: TRBV10-2
CDR3 protein: CATVRDSNNEQFF

V gene: TRBV3-1/TRBV3-2
CDR3 protein: CASSQDTASGIAKNIQYF

V gene: TRBV10-3
CDR3 protein: CAISESTGWGGTDGYTF

V gene: TRBV7-9
CDR3 protein: CASSQNRFEKAFF

V gene: TRBV5-1
CDR3 protein: CASSSRTGGTDTQYF

V gene: TRBV4-3
CDR3 protein: CASSPGRQGAYEQYF

V gene: TRBV6-2/TRBV6-3
CDR3 protein: CASSLGDKTDYGYTF

V gene: TRBV27
CDR3 protein: CASSFQGAGANVLTF

V gene: TRBV9
CDR3 protein: CASSVGGRGNTIYF

V gene: TRBV11-3
CDR3 protein: CASAGASTGELFF

V gene: TRBV7-3
CDR3 protein: CASSLGREQFF

V gene: TRBV9
CDR3 protein: CASSEKTDRPHGNTIYF

V gene: TRBV10-3
CDR3 protein: CAISDSGTSPGELFF

V gene: TRBV28
CDR3 protein: CASRAYRDYDEQYF

V gene: TRBV5-4
CDR3 protein: CASSAGTVTTWDEQFF

V gene: TRBV9
CDR3 protein: CATGREPGELFF

V gene: TRBV7-9
CDR3 protein: CASSPSGGASYEQYF